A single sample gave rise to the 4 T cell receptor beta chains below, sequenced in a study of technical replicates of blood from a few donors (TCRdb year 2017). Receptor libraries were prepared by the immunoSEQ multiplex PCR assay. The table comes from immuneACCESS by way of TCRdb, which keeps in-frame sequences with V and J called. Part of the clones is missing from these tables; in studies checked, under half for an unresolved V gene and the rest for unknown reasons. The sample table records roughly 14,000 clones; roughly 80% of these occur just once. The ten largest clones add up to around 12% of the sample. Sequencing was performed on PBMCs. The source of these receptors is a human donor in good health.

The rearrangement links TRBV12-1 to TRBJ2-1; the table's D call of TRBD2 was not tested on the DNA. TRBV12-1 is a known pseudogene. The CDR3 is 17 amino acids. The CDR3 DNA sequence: TGTGCCAGCAGCTGCGAATTCTTAGCGGGAGGGTACAATGAGCAGTTCTTC. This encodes CASSCEFLAGGYNEQFF.

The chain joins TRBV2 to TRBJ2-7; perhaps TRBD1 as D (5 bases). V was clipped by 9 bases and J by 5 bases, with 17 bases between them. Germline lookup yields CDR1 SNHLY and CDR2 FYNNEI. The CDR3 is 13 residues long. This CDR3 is CARGRLSDHEQYF. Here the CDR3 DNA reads TGTGCCAGGGGGCGCCTATCTGACCACGAGCAGTACTTC.

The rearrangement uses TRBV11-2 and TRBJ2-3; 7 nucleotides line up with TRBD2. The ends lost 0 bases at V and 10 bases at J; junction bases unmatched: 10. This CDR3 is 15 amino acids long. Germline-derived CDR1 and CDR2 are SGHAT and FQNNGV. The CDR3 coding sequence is TGTGCCAGCAGCTTAGATCAGTCAGGCGGGAGAGCGCAGTATTTT. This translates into CASSLDQSGGRAQYF.

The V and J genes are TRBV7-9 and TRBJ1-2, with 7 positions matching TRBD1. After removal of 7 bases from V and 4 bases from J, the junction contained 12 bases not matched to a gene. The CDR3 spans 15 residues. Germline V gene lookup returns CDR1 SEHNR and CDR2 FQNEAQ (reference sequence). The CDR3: CASNSIDRDFYGYTF. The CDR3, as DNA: TGTGCCAGCAACTCCATAGACAGGGATTTCTATGGCTACACCTTC. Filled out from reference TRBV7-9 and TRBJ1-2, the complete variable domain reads DTGVSQNPRHKITKRGQNVTFRCDPISEHNRLYWYRQTLGQGPEFLTYFQNEAQLEKSRLLSDRFSAERPKGSFSTLEIQRTEQGDSAMYLCASNSIDRDFYGYTFGSGTRLTVV.